These T cell receptor beta chains were read from a single sample in a study of cytomegalovirus exposure and HLA in healthy donors. Profiled with immunoSEQ multiplex PCR; TCRdb holds only in-frame clones, not every one. Seen here are about 190,000 clones, more than 75% observed once, and the top ten hold roughly 0.8%. Sequencing was carried out using PBMCs. The receptors were gathered from a woman between 18 and 30 years old in good health and CMV-seronegative. The CDR3 runs from the conserved cysteine through the conserved F or W. D genes are given only for firm matches. Only some rows state a clone size, as once, few, many or a class for expanded clones.

>NA|TRBJ1-3|NA|TRBV6-5
CASSYSNPSSGNTIYF
TGTGCCAGCAGTTACTCGAATCCTAGCTCTGGAAACACCATATATTTT
>TRBD2|TRBJ2-1|NA|TRBV18
CASSRREGLGDNEQFF
TGTGCCAGCTCACGCAGGGAGGGCCTGGGGGACAATGAGCAGTTCTTC
>NA|TRBJ2-5|NA|TRBV4-1
CASSQGLASEIEQYF
TGCGCCAGCAGCCAAGGATTAGCTAGCGAAATTGAGCAGTACTTC
>TRBD1|TRBJ1-1|once|TRBV18
CASSDRVLMLTEAFF
TGTGCCAGCTCAGACAGGGTTTTGATGCTGACTGAAGCTTTCTTT
>NA|TRBJ2-7|few|TRBV7-9
CASTRAGYEQYF
TGTGCCAGCACCCGAGCGGGCTACGAGCAGTACTTC
>NA|TRBJ2-5|NA|TRBV5-1
CASSVTGQETQYF
TGCGCCAGCAGCGTGACAGGCCAAGAGACCCAGTACTTC
>TRBD2|TRBJ2-1|NA|TRBV5-1
CASSFGGSSYNEQFF
TGCGCCAGCAGCTTCGGGGGGAGCTCCTACAATGAGCAGTTCTTC
>NA|TRBJ2-2|NA|TRBV25-1
CASSEQRGKTGELFF
TGTGCCAGCAGTGAACAACGGGGAAAGACCGGGGAGCTGTTTTTT
>TRBD2|TRBJ2-3|NA|TRBV2
CASRRLAGFVDTQYF
TGTGCCAGCAGAAGGTTAGCGGGGTTCGTAGATACGCAGTATTTT
>NA|TRBJ2-7|NA|TRBV4-2
CASSQDEGRTNEQYF
TGTGCCAGCAGCCAAGATGAGGGCAGGACCAACGAGCAGTACTTC
>TRBD2|TRBJ2-2|NA|TRBV2
CATGTSGIIGELFF
TGTGCCACCGGGACTAGCGGGATAATCGGGGAGCTGTTTTTT
>TRBD2|TRBJ2-3|NA|TRBV7-2
CASSRLAGGLAQYF
TGTGCCAGCAGCAGACTAGCGGGGGGGCTGGCGCAGTATTTT
>TRBD1|TRBJ1-2|NA|TRBV6-1
CASHPGGSTPLGYTF
TGTGCCTCACATCCAGGGGGCTCGACCCCTCTTGGCTACACCTTC
>TRBD1|TRBJ2-7|few|TRBV6-1
CASSEPGQGGYEQYF
TGTGCCAGCAGTGAACCGGGACAGGGAGGGTACGAGCAGTACTTC
>NA|TRBJ2-7|once|TRBV10-1
CASSEYQGRSYEQYF
TGCGCCAGCAGTGAATATCAGGGCCGTTCCTACGAGCAGTACTTC
>TRBD1|TRBJ1-2|NA|TRBV6-1
CAGQGRDYGYTF
TGTGCCGGACAGGGGAGGGACTATGGCTACACCTTC